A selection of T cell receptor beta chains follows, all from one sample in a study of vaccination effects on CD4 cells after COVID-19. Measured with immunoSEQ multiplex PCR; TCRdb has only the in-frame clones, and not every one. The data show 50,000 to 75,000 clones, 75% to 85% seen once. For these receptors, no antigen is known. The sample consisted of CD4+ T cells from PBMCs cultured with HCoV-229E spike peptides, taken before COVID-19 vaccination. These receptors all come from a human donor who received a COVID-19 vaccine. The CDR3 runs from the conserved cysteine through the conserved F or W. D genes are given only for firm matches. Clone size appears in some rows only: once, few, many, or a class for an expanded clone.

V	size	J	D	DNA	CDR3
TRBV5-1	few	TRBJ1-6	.	TGCGCCAGCAGCTTGGAACAGGGTTCCCTCCACTTT	CASSLEQGSLHF
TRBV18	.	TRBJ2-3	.	TGTGCCAGCTCACCACCTAAGGGGATTGCTCGGAATACGCAGTATTTT	CASSPPKGIARNTQYF
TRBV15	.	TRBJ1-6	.	TGTGCCACCAGCAGAGATCGACACGGGGGCTCCTATAATTCACCCCTCCACTTT	CATSRDRHGGSYNSPLHF
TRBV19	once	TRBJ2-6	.	TGTGCCAGTAGTAGGGACCCTCTACTGCGTGGGGCCAACGTCCTGACTTTC	CASSRDPLLRGANVLTF
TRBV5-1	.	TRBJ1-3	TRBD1	TGCGCCAGCAGTAACGACAGGGTGGGCACCATATATTTT	CASSNDRVGTIYF
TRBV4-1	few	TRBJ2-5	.	TGCGCCAGCAGCCAAGGTGGGCTAGCTGGGTACCAAGAGACCCAGTACTTC	CASSQGGLAGYQETQYF
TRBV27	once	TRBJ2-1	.	TGTGCCAGCAGTCCCGGGGGAAGGGGTAATGAGCAGTTCTTC	CASSPGGRGNEQFF
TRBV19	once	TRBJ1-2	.	TGTGCCAGTAGTAAACGAGGGGGAAGGGACTATGGCTACACCTTC	CASSKRGGRDYGYTF
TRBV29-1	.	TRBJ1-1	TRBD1	TGCAGCGTTGTTGCCCTAGGGGGCGCGAGCACTGAAGCTTTCTTT	CSVVALGGASTEAFF
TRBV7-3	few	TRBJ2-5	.	TGTGCCAGCAGCTTACACTGGGGGGAGACCCAGTACTTC	CASSLHWGETQYF
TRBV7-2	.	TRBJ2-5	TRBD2	TGTGCCAGCAGCTTAGGAGCGGGACACCAAGAGACCCAGTACTTC	CASSLGAGHQETQYF
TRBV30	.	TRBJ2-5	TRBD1	TGTGCCTGGAGTACGACAGGGAGTGGGGAGACCCAGTACTTC	CAWSTTGSGETQYF
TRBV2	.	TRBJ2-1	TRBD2	TGTGCCAGCAGTGTGACCAGCGGGGGACACAATGAGCAGTTCTTC	CASSVTSGGHNEQFF
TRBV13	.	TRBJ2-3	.	TGTGCCAGCAGCGCCCGGGACACCCGCACAGATACGCAGTATTTT	CASSARDTRTDTQYF
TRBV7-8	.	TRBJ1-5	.	TGTGCCAGCAGCACTCGGACCGCCGATCAGCCCCAGCATTTT	CASSTRTADQPQHF
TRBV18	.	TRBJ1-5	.	TGTGCCAGCTCACCAACCCCCTTAGGAGCAAGCAATCAGCCCCAGCATTTT	CASSPTPLGASNQPQHF
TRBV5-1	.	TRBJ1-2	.	TGCGCCAGCAGCTTGGAGGGCGGGGGCTATGGCTACACCTTC	CASSLEGGGYGYTF
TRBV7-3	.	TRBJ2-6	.	TGTGCCAGCGCCGAGCAGGGCACTGGGGCCAACGTCCTGACTTTC	CASAEQGTGANVLTF
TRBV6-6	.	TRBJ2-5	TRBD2	TGTGCCAGCAGTTACCGGGCGGGGGGCCGGGAGACCCAGTACTTC	CASSYRAGGRETQYF
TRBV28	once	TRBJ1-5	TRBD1	TGTGCCAGCATCTCACAGGGGGCCGGCAATCAGCCCCAGCATTTT	CASISQGAGNQPQHF
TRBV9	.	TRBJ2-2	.	TGTGCCAGCAGCGTAGCATCGACGGCTACCGGGGAGCTGTTTTTT	CASSVASTATGELFF
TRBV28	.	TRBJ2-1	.	TGTGCCAGTTCCTCCCCGGGGGCGAAAATAAATGAGCAGTTCTTC	CASSSPGAKINEQFF
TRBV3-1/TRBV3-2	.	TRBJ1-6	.	TGTGCCAGCAGCCAGAAAGGACCCCTCCACTTT	CASSQKGPLHF
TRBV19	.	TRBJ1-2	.	TGTGCCAGTAGGGTACAACAGGGTCGTGAGGGCTACACCTTC	CASRVQQGREGYTF
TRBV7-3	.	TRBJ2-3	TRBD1	TGTGCCAGCAGCCCCGACAGGGTGGCAGATACGCAGTATTTT	CASSPDRVADTQYF
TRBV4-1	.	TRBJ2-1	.	TGCGCCAGCAGCCAGATAGGGGGGAATGAGCAGTTCTTC	CASSQIGGNEQFF
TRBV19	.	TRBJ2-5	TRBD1	TGTGCCAGTAGGGGAGCACTGGGACAGCAAGAGACCCAGTACTTC	CASRGALGQQETQYF
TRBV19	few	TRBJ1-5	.	TGTGCCAGTAGTATTGGACAGACTCCCAGGGGCCAGCCCCAGCATTTT	CASSIGQTPRGQPQHF
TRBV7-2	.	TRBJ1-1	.	TGTGCCAGCAGCGCATGGACAGCGTTTGAAGCTTTCTTT	CASSAWTAFEAFF
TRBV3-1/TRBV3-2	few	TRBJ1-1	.	TGTGCCAGCAGCCAATCCTGGGGGGCGCGGAGCACTGAAGCTTTCTTT	CASSQSWGARSTEAFF
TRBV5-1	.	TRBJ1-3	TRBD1	TGCGCCAGCAGCTTGGTCTCCGTGACAGGGCCGTCTGGAAACACCATATATTTT	CASSLVSVTGPSGNTIYF
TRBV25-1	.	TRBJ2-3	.	TGTGCCAGCAGTCTTGAGAGGGCAGGGTCGGCAGATACGCAGTATTTT	CASSLERAGSADTQYF
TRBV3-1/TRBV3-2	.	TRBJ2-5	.	TGTGCCAGCGGGGCGTTGGGACGGGACGAGACCCAGTACTTC	CASGALGRDETQYF
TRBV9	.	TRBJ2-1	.	TGTGCCAGCAGCGTCTTAACTAGCCCTTACAATGAGCAGTTCTTC	CASSVLTSPYNEQFF
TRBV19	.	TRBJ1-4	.	TGTGCCAGTACTCGTGGGTCAGGGAGGGAAAAACTGTTTTTT	CASTRGSGREKLFF
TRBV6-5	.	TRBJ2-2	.	TGTGCCAGCAGCCAAGTGACCGGGGAGCTGTTTTTT	CASSQVTGELFF
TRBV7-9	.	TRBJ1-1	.	TGTGCCAGCAGCCAAGGGTCGGGCAGAACAATGAACACTGAAGCTTTCTTT	CASSQGSGRTMNTEAFF
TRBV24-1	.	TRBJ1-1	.	TGTGCCACCAGTGACGGCAGTCGGACTGAAGCTTTCTTT	CATSDGSRTEAFF
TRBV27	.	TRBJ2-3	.	TGTGCCAGCAGTCCTCGAGCAGATACGCAGTATTTT	CASSPRADTQYF
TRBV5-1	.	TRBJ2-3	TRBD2	TGCGCCAGCAGCCGAGACCCTAGCGGGGGCACAGATACGCAGTATTTT	CASSRDPSGGTDTQYF
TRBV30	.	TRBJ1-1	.	TGTGCCTGGAGTGTACAGGTCAGGTCCCGAACTGAAGCTTTCTTT	CAWSVQVRSRTEAFF
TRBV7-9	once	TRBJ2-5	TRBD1	TGTGCCAGCAGCTTGGGACAGGGAGACGAGACCCAGTACTTC	CASSLGQGDETQYF
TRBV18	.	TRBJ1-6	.	TGTGCCAGCTCACCAATTGGGGAAGACTCACCCCTCCACTTT	CASSPIGEDSPLHF
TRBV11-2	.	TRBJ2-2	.	TGTGCCAGCAGCTTATTGAGATCGAACACCGGGGAGCTGTTTTTT	CASSLLRSNTGELFF
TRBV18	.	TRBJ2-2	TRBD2	TGTGCCAGCTCACCATTGACTAGCGGGGGGAGACGGTTCGCGAACACCGGGGAGCTGTTTTTT	CASSPLTSGGRRFANTGELFF
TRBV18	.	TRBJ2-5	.	TGTGCCAGCTCACCAACGGGAACCCACCAAGAGACCCAGTACTTC	CASSPTGTHQETQYF
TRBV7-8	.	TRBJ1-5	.	TGTGCCAGCTCCTCGGAGGTAGTCCCCCAGCCCCAGCATTTT	CASSSEVVPQPQHF
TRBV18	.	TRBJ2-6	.	TGTGCCAGCTCCCTCGGACGGGCTGGGGCCAACGTCCTGACTTTC	CASSLGRAGANVLTF
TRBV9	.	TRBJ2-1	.	TGTGCCAGCAGCGTAGGGGTGGGGGCCTTCTACAATGAGCAGTTCTTC	CASSVGVGAFYNEQFF
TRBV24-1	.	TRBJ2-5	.	TGTGCCACCAGTGTCCCCGGACGGGACCAAGAGACCCAGTACTTC	CATSVPGRDQETQYF
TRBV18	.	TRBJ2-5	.	TGTGCCAGCTCACCACGCAAAGATCTGATGACAGATCAAGAGACCCAGTACTTC	CASSPRKDLMTDQETQYF
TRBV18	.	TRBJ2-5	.	TGTGCCAGCTCACCACCTGGGAGCAGGGCGGAGACCCAGTACTTC	CASSPPGSRAETQYF